These 16 T cell receptor beta chains were sequenced from one sample in a study of graft-versus-host responses after intestinal transplantation (dated by TCRdb to the early 2020s). Library construction relied on the immunoSEQ multiplex PCR assay. This is the immuneACCESS table as TCRdb keeps it, with only in-frame sequences that have V and J called. A part of the clones is gone; compared with another copy, unresolved V genes explain less than half, and the rest is unexplained. This sample is represented by 88,000 or so clones; roughly nine tenths of them were singletons. The ten largest account for approximately 0.11% of the sample. According to the study, the label for this sample's time point signals: cells obtained before transplantation from donor or recipient. For these receptors, no antigen is known. This specimen was unstimulated CD4+ T cells sorted from spleen or lymph node cells, taken before intestinal transplant. All receptors derive from a human donor who received an intestinal transplant.

The V and J genes are TRBV2 and TRBJ1-1, with 10 bases lining up with TRBD1. This CDR3 is 14 amino acids long. The junction had 4 bases not matched to a gene; V was cut back by 4 bases and J by 5 bases. Germline-derived CDR1 and CDR2 are SNHLY and FYNNEI. The CDR3 region is CASSADRGGTEAFF. The CDR3 nucleotides are TGTGCCAGCAGTGCGGACAGGGGGGGGACTGAAGCTTTCTTT.

V is TRBV7-9 and J is TRBJ1-2; D remains ambiguous. V was cut by 5 bases and J by 9 bases, with 10 bases left in between. There are 11 residues in the CDR3. CDR1 is SEHNR, CDR2 FQNEAQ, per germline (reference sequence). The CDR3 protein is CASSPPGSYTF. CDR3 nucleotide sequence: TGTGCCAGCAGCCCACCGGGAAGCTACACCTTC. Supplemented by reference TRBV7-9 and TRBJ1-2, the full variable domain reads DTGVSQNPRHKITKRGQNVTFRCDPISEHNRLYWYRQTLGQGPEFLTYFQNEAQLEKSRLLSDRFSAERPKGSFSTLEIQRTEQGDSAMYLCASSPPGSYTFGSGTRLTVV.

The chain carries TRBV10-1 and TRBJ2-1, with D tentatively TRBD2 (6 bases). V dropped 6 bases and J dropped 5 bases, with 17 bases sitting between them. The CDR3 has 15 amino acids. Germline CDR1 reads WNHNN; CDR2 reads SYGVQD (reference sequence). The CDR3 loop reads CASSPGDGVNNEQFF. In nucleotides, the CDR3 is TGCGCCAGCAGCCCGGGGGATGGGGTTAACAATGAGCAGTTCTTC.

The J gene is TRBJ1-3, the V gene TRBV18, with D perhaps TRBD1 (5 bases). The CDR3 covers 19 residues. Trimming cost V 1 base and J 0 bases, with 19 bases left between them. Germline V gene sequence: CDR1 KGHSH, CDR2 LQKENI. The CDR3 sequence: CASSPQWGDFDGSGNTIYF. Here the CDR3 DNA reads TGTGCCAGCTCACCACAGTGGGGGGACTTCGATGGCTCTGGAAACACCATATATTTT.

The rearrangement joins TRBV2 to TRBJ1-1; unclear D gene. Looked up from germline, CDR1 is SNHLY and CDR2 is FYNNEI. CDR3 length: 11 amino acids. Trimming cost V 11 bases and J 1 base, with 8 bases left between them. The CDR3 is CAGHENTEAFF. Written as DNA, the CDR3 is TGTGCCGGCCACGAGAACACTGAAGCTTTCTTT.

V gene TRBV5-4 combines with J gene TRBJ2-7; 7 nucleotides agree with TRBD1. The V and J ends lost 4 bases and 0 bases, in that order; junction bases with no gene match: 7. CDR1 is SGHNT and CDR2 is YYREEE in the germline V gene (reference sequence). CDR3 length: 15 amino acids. DNA for the CDR3: TGTGCCAGCAGCCCCAGAGGGGACAGCTCCTACGAGCAGTACTTC. Translating gives CASSPRGDSSYEQYF.

CDR3 sequence: CASSRRGSYEQYF. The CDR3 coding sequence is TGCGCCAGCAGTCGGCGCGGCTCCTACGAGCAGTACTTC. The chain carries TRBV23-1 and TRBJ2-7; D gene ambiguous. TRBV23-1 is an ORF for which the function is uncertain. CDR3 length: 13 residues. Trimming removed 4 bases at V and 0 bases at J, with 7 bases between.

The rearrangement links TRBV9 to TRBJ2-1; 10 positions match TRBD2. J lost 5 bases, V lost 2 bases, and 4 bases had no gene match. CDR1 SGDLS and CDR2 YYNGEE come from the germline V gene. The CDR3 totals 15 residues. CDR3 in DNA: TGTGCCAGCAGCGTTGCTAGCGGGGGCCACAATGAGCAGTTCTTC. Protein sequence: CASSVASGGHNEQFF. The full variable domain, completed using reference TRBV9 and TRBJ2-1, is DSGVTQTPKHLITATGQRVTLRCSPRSGDLSVYWYQQSLDQGLQFLIQYYNGEERAKGNILERFSAQQFPDLHSELNLSSLELGDSALYFCASSVASGGHNEQFFGPGTRLTVL.

V gene TRBV21-1 combines with J gene TRBJ2-7; the D call TRBD1 from the table was never checked on the DNA. TRBV21-1 is assigned pseudogene status. The CDR3 loop spans 14 amino acids. CDR3 region: CASSIQGRSYEQYF. In DNA, the CDR3 is TGTGCCAGCAGCATACAGGGGCGCTCCTACGAGCAGTACTTC.

The chain combines TRBV28 with TRBJ2-7; tentatively, D is TRBD1 (6 bases). The CDR3 has 15 amino acids. Trimming removed 6 bases at V and 1 base at J, with 16 bases between. The germline V gene encodes CDR1 MDHEN and CDR2 SYDVKM. The CDR3 region has the DNA TGTGCCAGCAGGAAGACCGGGACACATTCCTACGAGCAGTACTTC. This codes for CASRKTGTHSYEQYF.

This sequence joins TRBV11-3 and TRBJ2-1, with D possibly being TRBD2 (5 bases). This CDR3 spans 14 amino acids. Trimming cost V 1 base and J 9 bases, with 13 bases left between them. Germline assignment: CDR1 SGHNT and CDR2 YENEEA. This chain's CDR3 is CASSLGGLAGEQFF. Here the CDR3 DNA reads TGTGCCAGCAGCTTAGGAGGGCTAGCTGGTGAGCAGTTCTTC. Combining the CDR3 with reference TRBV11-3 and TRBJ2-1 gives the whole variable domain EAGVVQSPRYKIIEKKQPVAFWCNPISGHNTLYWYLQNLGQGPELLIRYENEEAVDDSQLPKDRFSAERLKGVDSTLKIQPAELGDSAVYLCASSLGGLAGEQFFGPGTRLTVL.

This clone was observed once. The rearrangement joins TRBV5-1 to TRBJ2-3, with 9 bases aligning to TRBD2. The V segment lost 0 bases and the J segment 5 bases; nucleotides outside the gene matches: 7. The CDR3 contains 16 residues. Germline CDR1 reads SGHRS; CDR2 reads YFSETQ. CDR3 in amino acids: CASSLGLAASGDTQYF. The CDR3 nucleotides read TGCGCCAGCAGCTTGGGACTAGCGGCTTCCGGAGATACGCAGTATTTT. The whole variable domain, filled in from reference TRBV5-1 and TRBJ2-3, reads KAGVTQTPRYLIKTRGQQVTLSCSPISGHRSVSWYQQTPGQGLQFLFEYFSETQRNKGNFPGRFSGRQFSNSRSEMNVSTLELGDSALYLCASSLGLAASGDTQYFGPGTRLTVL.

The sample holds one count of this clone. The chain recombines TRBV6-1 with TRBJ1-1; D not resolved. Germline-derived CDR1 and CDR2 are MNHNS and SASEGT. This CDR3 contains 13 residues. Trimming left V 4 bases short and J 2 bases short, with 8 bases between. The CDR3 DNA sequence: TGTGCCAGCAGTGGCCAGACAAACACTGAAGCTTTCTTT. The encoded protein is CASSGQTNTEAFF.

The chain uses TRBV6-6 and TRBJ2-1; D may be TRBD1 (6 bases). This CDR3 is 14 amino acids long. V gave up 0 bases and J gave up 5 bases, with 8 bases separating them. Germline V gene sequence: CDR1 MNHNY, CDR2 SVGAGI (reference sequence). The CDR3 DNA sequence: TGTGCCAGCAGTTACTCAGGGGGTCACAATGAGCAGTTCTTC. Protein sequence: CASSYSGGHNEQFF.

The chain joins TRBV6-5 to TRBJ1-4, with 7 bases matching TRBD1. Germline CDR1 reads MNHEY; CDR2 reads SVGAGI. The CDR3 covers 14 residues. V trimming: 8 bases; J trimming: 8 bases; junction bases outside the gene matches: 11. CDR3 coding DNA: TGTGCCAGCGGAAACGGGGCAGGGGGGGAAAAACTGTTTTTT. Encoded protein: CASGNGAGGEKLFF.

The V gene is TRBV4-1, the J gene TRBJ2-2; 9 nucleotides line up with TRBD1. The germline V gene encodes CDR1 MGHRA and CDR2 YSYEKL. V lost 3 bases, J lost 9 bases, and 8 bases stayed unmatched. The CDR3 consists of 15 residues. The CDR3 protein is CASSQPTGGGRELFF. The CDR3 nucleotides are TGCGCCAGCAGCCAGCCCACAGGGGGCGGGAGGGAGCTGTTTTTT.